The 25 T cell receptor beta chains presented below share a single source sample, sequenced in a study of Graves' ophthalmopathy and Graves' hyperthyroidism (dated by TCRdb to 2017 to 2018). This sample was sequenced with an Illumina HiSeq 2000. For repertoire sequencing, the TCR beta CDR3 regions were amplified from RNA transcripts. The first round of RT-PCR was done with HTBI primers and the Qiagen OneStep RT-PCR kit, and was followed by a second round of multiplex PCR, then size selection and purification. TCRdb passed the public sequencing reads through fastp at Q25 and MiXCR, retaining productive beta sequences. Entries are consolidated by CDR3 protein sequence, retaining the most common genes and DNA. In all, the sample holds about 740,000 distinct CDR3 sequences, and 35% to 50% of those were seen once. 44% of the sample goes to the ten largest clones. The sample comprised peripheral blood. These receptors were collected from an adult man with Graves' ophthalmopathy.

This clonotype occurred many times. The chain joins TRBV2 to TRBJ1-1; the match to TRBD1 covers 10 bases. CDR1 SNHLY and CDR2 FYNNEI come from the germline V gene. Trimming at V came to 5 bases and at J to 3 bases, leaving 3 bases not matched to a gene. The CDR3 contains 14 residues. The DNA for the CDR3 is TGTGCCAGCAGTCCGGGACAGGGGTACACTGAAGCTTTCTTT. This sequence encodes CASSPGQGYTEAFF. The full variable domain, with the rest looked up from reference TRBV2 and TRBJ1-1, is EPEVTQTPSHQVTQMGQEVILRCVPISNHLYFYWYRQILGQKVEFLVSFYNNEISEKSEIFDDQFSVERPDGSNFTLKIRSTKLEDSAMYFCASSPGQGYTEAFFGQGTRLTVV.

J is TRBJ2-7 and V is TRBV10-3; D may be TRBD1 (6 bases). The CDR3 is 10 residues long. V lost 11 bases and J lost 7, with 12 bases in between. CDR1 is ENHRY, CDR2 SYGVKD, per germline. This CDR3 is CAEIRGEQYF. In DNA form, the CDR3 reads TGTGCCGAAATCAGGGGAGAGCAGTACTTC.

Ten or more counts support this clonotype. The chain has TRBV25-1 and TRBJ1-2; 8 positions match TRBD1. J lost 4 bases, V lost 6 bases, and 4 bases had no gene match. The CDR3 loop spans 13 amino acids. CDR1 is MGHDK and CDR2 is SYGVNS in the germline V gene. The CDR3 spells CASRHRGAYGYTF. The CDR3 region has the DNA TGTGCCAGCAGACACAGGGGGGCCTATGGCTACACCTTC.

This rearrangement joins TRBV2 to TRBJ2-3, with TRBD2 matching 9 bases. Germline V lookup: CDR1 SNHLY, CDR2 FYNNEI. V trimming: 3 bases; J trimming: 5 bases; junction bases outside the gene matches: 6. The CDR3 is 15 residues long. The chain's CDR3 is CASSDGGGAEDTQYF. The CDR3 bases are TGTGCCAGCAGTGACGGCGGGGGGGCGGAAGATACGCAGTATTTT.

This chain uses TRBV7-9 with TRBJ2-6; D perhaps matches TRBD1 (6 bases). The CDR3 totals 15 residues. Trimming removed 6 bases from V and 5 bases from J, with 14 bases in between. Per the germline V gene, CDR1 is SEHNR and CDR2 is FQNEAQ (reference sequence). CDR3 DNA: TGTGCCAGCAGTTCCAGGGGCGACAGGGCCAACGTCCTGACTTTC. Encoded protein: CASSSRGDRANVLTF.

This clonotype was counted a few times. V usage is TRBV6-1 and J usage is TRBJ1-2; D possibly corresponds to TRBD1 (5 bases). Deletions cut 5 bases from V and 6 bases from J, with 16 bases between. The CDR3 sequence is 14 residues long. In germline, CDR1 is MNHNS, CDR2 SASEGT. CDR3 sequence (DNA): TGTGCCAGCAGTTACCTCGGGGGACGCCATGGCTACACCTTC. Translating gives CASSYLGGRHGYTF.

By frequency in the sample, this clonotype is medium-sized. CDR3: CASSDGGRETQYF. CDR3 in DNA: TGCGCCAGCAGTGATGGGGGGCGAGAGACCCAGTACTTC. V usage is TRBV10-2 and J usage is TRBJ2-5; possibly TRBD1 or TRBD2 for D (6 bases each). This CDR3 spans 13 amino acids. With 3 bases removed from V and 4 bases from J, the gap between germline ends came to 9 bases. Germline CDR1 and CDR2: WSHSY and SAAADI.

This clonotype appeared many times. The V and J genes are TRBV2 and TRBJ1-2; 11 nucleotides agree with TRBD1. This CDR3 comprises 13 residues. The germline gives CDR1 SNHLY, CDR2 FYNNEI. J lost 6 bases, V lost 6 bases, and 3 bases had no gene match. The CDR3 DNA reads as TGTGCCAGCAGGGACAGGGGGCTAAATGGCTACACCTTC. Translation: CASRDRGLNGYTF. The variable domain in full, with the rest retrieved from reference TRBV2 and TRBJ1-2, is EPEVTQTPSHQVTQMGQEVILRCVPISNHLYFYWYRQILGQKVEFLVSFYNNEISEKSEIFDDQFSVERPDGSNFTLKIRSTKLEDSAMYFCASRDRGLNGYTFGSGTRLTVV.

The chain has TRBV20-1 and TRBJ1-2; 9 nucleotides line up with TRBD1. The V segment lost 4 bases and the J segment 3 bases; nucleotides outside the gene matches: 6. CDR1 is DFQATT, CDR2 SNEGSKA, per germline (reference sequence). The CDR3 runs 14 residues. CDR3 sequence reads: CSATPGQGDYGYTF. CDR3 nucleotides: TGCAGTGCTACACCGGGACAGGGAGACTATGGCTACACCTTC.

This chain joins TRBV24-1 and TRBJ2-2; TRBD1 matches at 7 bases. The junction had 11 bases not matched to a gene; V was cut back by 1 base and J by 4 bases. Germline V lookup: CDR1 KGHDR, CDR2 SFDVKD. CDR3 length equals 18 residues. The CDR3 coding sequence is TGTGCCACCAGTGATTTTAGAACAGGGGAGAAGTCCACCGGGGAGCTGTTTTTT. Protein sequence: CATSDFRTGEKSTGELFF.

This clonotype was seen ten or more times. The V gene is TRBV11-2, the J gene TRBJ1-4, with a weak D call TRBD1 (6 bases). V was shortened by 2 bases and J by 7 bases, with 11 bases between the two germline ends. CDR3 length: 14 residues. Germline assignment: CDR1 SGHAT and CDR2 FQNNGV. The CDR3 DNA reads as TGTGCCAGCAGCTTAAGACAGGAAAGTGAAAAACTGTTTTTT. It specifies CASSLRQESEKLFF.

This clonotype was detected only a few times. The chain couples TRBV25-1 to TRBJ1-3; D gene unclear. Trimming took off 3 bases at V and 0 bases at J, with 6 bases between the two ends. The length of the CDR3 is 14 residues. In germline, CDR1 is MGHDK, CDR2 SYGVNS. The CDR3 DNA sequence: TGTGCCAGCAGTGATAGTGCCTCTGGAAACACCATATATTTT. This sequence encodes CASSDSASGNTIYF.

This clonotype came up many times. The genes are TRBV7-2 and TRBJ2-7; TRBD1 aligns across 8 bases. Unmatched junction bases numbered 6, after V lost 5 bases and J lost 6 bases. The CDR3 is made up of 13 amino acids. Germline loops: CDR1 SGHTA, CDR2 FQGNSA. Here the CDR3 DNA reads TGTGCCAGCAGCGTGGGACAGGTAGGCGAGCAGTACTTC. Translating gives CASSVGQVGEQYF. Full variable domain (missing parts from reference TRBV7-2 and TRBJ2-7): GAGVSQSPSNKVTEKGKDVELRCDPISGHTALYWYRQSLGQGLEFLIYFQGNSAPDKSGLPSDRFSAERTGGSVSTLTIQRTQQEDSAVYLCASSVGQVGEQYFGPGTRLTVT.

The chain links TRBV6-5 to TRBJ2-5; 7 bases fit TRBD2. Per germline, CDR1 MNHEY and CDR2 SVGAGI. Trimming removed 6 bases from V and 3 bases from J; junction bases left unmatched: 19. The CDR3 runs to 18 residues. DNA for the CDR3: TGTGCCAGCAGCCTCAACCAATTAGGGCTAGCGGTGAAAGAGACCCAGTACTTC. Protein sequence: CASSLNQLGLAVKETQYF.

This clonotype has at least ten counts. The V call is TRBV2, the J call TRBJ2-7; no firm D call. Per germline, CDR1 SNHLY and CDR2 FYNNEI. With 6 bases removed from V and 2 bases from J, the gap between germline ends came to 11 bases. CDR3 length: 13 residues. The CDR3 nucleotides read TGTGCCAGCAGGCCGGGCAGAACCTACGAGCAGTACTTC. Its translation is CASRPGRTYEQYF.

This clonotype was detected only a few times. A much larger clone lies a single base off, so this may be a read error. The rearrangement joins TRBV10-3 to TRBJ2-2; D is ambiguous. The CDR3 loop spans 15 amino acids. Germline CDR1 reads ENHRY; CDR2 reads SYGVKD. The CDR3 loop is CATSESTWNTGELFF. The CDR3 bases are TGTGCCACCAGTGAGTCTACATGGAACACCGGGGAGCTGTTTTTT.

This clonotype was observed a few times. The chain recombines TRBV5-1 with TRBJ2-5; D ambiguous. This CDR3 is built from 15 residues. Germline-derived CDR1 and CDR2 are SGHRS and YFSETQ. V was cut by 0 bases and J by 0 bases, with 9 bases left in between. CDR3 region: CASSLASADQETQYF. CDR3 DNA sequence: TGCGCCAGCAGCTTGGCCTCTGCTGACCAAGAGACCCAGTACTTC.

For this clonotype: One base away lies a much larger clone, so this may be a sequencing read error. The chain joins TRBV7-2 to TRBJ1-2; maybe TRBD1 (5 bases). Trimming stripped 2 bases from V and 7 bases from J, with 11 bases between. Germline V gene sequence: CDR1 SGHTA, CDR2 FQGNSA. The CDR3 runs 13 residues. CDR3 sequence (DNA): TGTACCAGCAGCTTAACGCCAGGGTCTGGCTACACCTTC. Amino acid sequence: CTSSLTPGSGYTF.

This chain links TRBV9 with TRBJ1-4, with D perhaps TRBD1 (5 bases). This CDR3 is built from 17 residues. The V end was cut by 4 bases, the J end by 0 bases, with 16 bases between. CDR1 and CDR2 from the germline V gene are SGDLS and YYNGEE. CDR3: CASSQEGAGATNEKLFF. As DNA, the CDR3 is TGTGCCAGCAGCCAGGAAGGAGCGGGGGCAACTAATGAAAAACTGTTTTTT.

This clonotype occurred a few times. The junction differs from germline at one of its ends, possibly a read error. The chain employs TRBV7-9 and TRBJ2-7, with D uncertain. CDR3 length: 15 amino acids. The germline V gene encodes CDR1 SEHNR and CDR2 FQNEAQ (reference sequence). In DNA form, the CDR3 reads TGTGCCAGCAGTTCCTCGACGGTGACCTCCAACGAGCAGTACTTC. Its translation is CASSSSTVTSNEQYF.

The chain employs TRBV25-1 and TRBJ2-7, with 15 positions matching TRBD2. Germline assignment: CDR1 MGHDK and CDR2 SYGVNS. The CDR3 consists of 17 residues. The V gene end was trimmed by 3 bases and the J gene end by 2 bases; junction bases not matched to a gene: 5. The chain's CDR3 is CASSDPGLAGGAYEQYF. DNA for the CDR3: TGTGCCAGCAGTGACCCGGGACTAGCGGGAGGAGCCTACGAGCAGTACTTC.

With respect to this clonotype: This sequence may be a read error, since a much larger clone differs from it by one base. The chain joins TRBV7-6 to TRBJ1-2, with TRBD1 matching over 12 bases. The CDR3 sequence is 14 residues long. Unmatched junction bases numbered 6, after V lost 5 bases and J lost 8 bases. The germline V gene has CDR1 SGHVS and CDR2 FNYEAQ. In DNA form, the CDR3 reads TGTGCCAGCAGCCAGGGGACAGGGGGCGGAGGCTACACCTTC. Translation gives CASSQGTGGGGYTF.

This clonotype was found a few times. The chain is built from TRBV4-2 and TRBJ1-3; the D is unclear. The CDR3 has 16 residues. Germline loops: CDR1 LGHNA, CDR2 YNFKEQ. V lost 1 base to trimming and J lost 0 bases, with 10 bases between them. The CDR3 here is CASSQGRGLSGNTIYF. CDR3 nucleotide sequence: TGTGCCAGCAGCCAAGGACGAGGACTCTCTGGAAACACCATATATTTT.

Points on this clonotype: Germline and junction disagree at one end, which may indicate a read error. This chain joins TRBV10-3 and TRBJ1-5; D is ambiguous. There are 14 residues in the CDR3. The germline gives CDR1 ENHRY, CDR2 SYGVKD. The CDR3 nucleotides are TGTGCCAGCAGTCCACTACAGCGCAATCAGCCCCAGCATTTT. It specifies CASSPLQRNQPQHF.

The chain joins TRBV29-1 to TRBJ2-3; D ambiguous. The germline V and J ends were trimmed by 4 bases and 6 bases, with 14 bases remaining between them. The CDR3 length is 13 residues. Germline-derived CDR1 and CDR2 are SQVTM and ANQGSEA. The CDR3 coding sequence is TGCAGCGTTGCGCCGGTGATGTTGGATACGCAGTATTTT. This encodes CSVAPVMLDTQYF.